This T cell receptor (beta chain) came from a study of T cell responses to AZD1222 COVID-19 vaccine. About the research overall: Combined were second doses at about 4 or about 12 weeks.

Method: immunoSEQ multiplex PCR; TCRdb's copy keeps in-frame clones and lacks some. Of about 130,000 clones in the sample, 88% are singletons; the top ten hold about 4.7%. The material was peripheral blood, obtained on day 0 of AZD1222 vaccination. The TCR originated in an adult in good health.

CDR3: CASSRDRVIKARGYTF. The CDR3 DNA reads TGCGCCAGCAGCCGGGACAGGGTAATTAAAGCGCGGGGCTACACCTTC. This sequence joins TRBV4-3 and TRBJ1-2; 9 positions agree with TRBD1. The ends lost 4 bases at V and 8 bases at J; junction bases unmatched: 14. The CDR3 runs to 16 residues. Germline V gene sequence: CDR1 LGHNA, CDR2 YSLEER.